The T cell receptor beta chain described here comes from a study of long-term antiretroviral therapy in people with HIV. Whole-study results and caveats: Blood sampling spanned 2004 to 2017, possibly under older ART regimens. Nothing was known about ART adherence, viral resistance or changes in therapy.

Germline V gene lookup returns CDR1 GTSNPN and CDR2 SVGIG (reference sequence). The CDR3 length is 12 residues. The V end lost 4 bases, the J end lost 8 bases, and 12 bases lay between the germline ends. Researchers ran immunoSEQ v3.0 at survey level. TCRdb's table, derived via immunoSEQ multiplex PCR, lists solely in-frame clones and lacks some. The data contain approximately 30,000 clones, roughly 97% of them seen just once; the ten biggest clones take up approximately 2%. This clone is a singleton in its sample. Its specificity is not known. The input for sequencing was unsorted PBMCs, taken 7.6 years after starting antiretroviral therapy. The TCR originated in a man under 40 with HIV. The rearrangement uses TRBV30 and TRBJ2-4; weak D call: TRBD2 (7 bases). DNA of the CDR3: TGTGCCTGGAAGGGGGGGAAAGACATTCAGTACTTC. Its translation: CAWKGGKDIQYF.